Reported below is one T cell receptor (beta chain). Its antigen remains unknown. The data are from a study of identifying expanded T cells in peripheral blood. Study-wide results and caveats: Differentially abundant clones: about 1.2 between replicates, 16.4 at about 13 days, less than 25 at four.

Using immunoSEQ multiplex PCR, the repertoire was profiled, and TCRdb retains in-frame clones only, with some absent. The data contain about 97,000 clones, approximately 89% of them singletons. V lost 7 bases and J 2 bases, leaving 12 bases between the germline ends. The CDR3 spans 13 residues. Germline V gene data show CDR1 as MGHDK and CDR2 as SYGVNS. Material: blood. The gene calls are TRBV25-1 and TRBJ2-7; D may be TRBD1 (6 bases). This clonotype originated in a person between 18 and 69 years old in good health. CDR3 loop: CASKTGSTYEQYF. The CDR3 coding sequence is TGTGCCAGCAAGACAGGCTCCACCTACGAGCAGTACTTC.